The rows below give T cell receptor beta chains drawn from one sample of a study of shared clonotypes between healthy human individuals. The table came from immunoSEQ multiplex PCR; TCRdb's copy has only in-frame clones and leaves some out. The table lists fewer than 650,000 clones, about 79% of them singletons. Material for sequencing was PBMCs. These receptors were obtained from a middle-aged woman in good health. Some clones in this sample may be carry-over from other donors' samples. The conserved cysteine and the conserved F or W are not part of the CDR3 here. The order of the fields is V gene, J gene, CDR3 protein.

TRBV5-3,TRBJ2-1,ARSPRSGRAYNEQF
TRBV28,TRBJ2-2,ASSFSGGRVDGELF
TRBV5-4,TRBJ2-5,ASSDRTGGEETQY
TRBV28,TRBJ2-2,ASSLPREGVGELF
TRBV2,TRBJ2-1,ASSELAGRNEQF
TRBV7-9,TRBJ2-3,ASSLGQGVQLKVQY
TRBV5-1,TRBJ1-1,ASSLAGFRTEAF
TRBV10-3,TRBJ2-6,AIGDSSGANVLT
TRBV5-1,TRBJ2-2,ASSLWDPVTGELF
TRBV6-6,TRBJ1-4,ASSRPTGGGEKLF
TRBV21-1,TRBJ1-4,ASSKEEAGINEKLF
TRBV10-3,TRBJ2-2,AISSTSEDTGELF
TRBV4-1,TRBJ2-2,ASSQDTGTGGFGVH
TRBV5-8,TRBJ1-5,ASTHLGPQH
TRBV7-9,TRBJ1-2,ASSLEGIRGYT
TRBV28,TRBJ1-4,ASTPPGRNEKLF
TRBV18,TRBJ2-7,ASSPDRGVYEQY
TRBV29-1,TRBJ1-2,SAQGLGGYT
TRBV28,TRBJ2-7,ASSTYRQGMETYEQY
TRBV28,TRBJ2-6,ASSSGSVGSGANVLT
TRBV9,TRBJ2-2,ASSSPQGANTGELF
TRBV6-1,TRBJ2-7,ASSAETGWYEQY
TRBV29-1,TRBJ1-2,SVEDLLSGYT
TRBV18,TRBJ2-6,ASSPPQGSGANVLT
TRBV6-5,TRBJ2-1,ASRQTGTYNEQF
TRBV12-2,TRBJ1-5,ASRLCGAGGRCQPQH
TRBV6-5,TRBJ1-5,ASSYLPRQPQH
TRBV7-6,TRBJ2-7,ASSFGDRLGEQY
TRBV5-4,TRBJ2-1,ASSLETGRKQF